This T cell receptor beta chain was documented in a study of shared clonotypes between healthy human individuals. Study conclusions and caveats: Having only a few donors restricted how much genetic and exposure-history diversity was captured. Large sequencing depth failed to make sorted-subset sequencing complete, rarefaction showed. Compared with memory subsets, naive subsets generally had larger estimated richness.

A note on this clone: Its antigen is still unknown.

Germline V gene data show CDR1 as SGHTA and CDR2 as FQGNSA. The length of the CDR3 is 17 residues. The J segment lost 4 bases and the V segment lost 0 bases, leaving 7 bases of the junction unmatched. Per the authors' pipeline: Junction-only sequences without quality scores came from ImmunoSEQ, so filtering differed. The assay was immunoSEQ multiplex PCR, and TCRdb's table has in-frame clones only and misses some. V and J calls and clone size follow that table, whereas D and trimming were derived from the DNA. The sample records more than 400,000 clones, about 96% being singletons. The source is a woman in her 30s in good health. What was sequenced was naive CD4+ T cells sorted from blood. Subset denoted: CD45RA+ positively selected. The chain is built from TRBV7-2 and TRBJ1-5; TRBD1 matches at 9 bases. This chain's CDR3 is CASSLATGTGNNQPQHF. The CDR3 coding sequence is TGTGCCAGCAGCTTAGCCACCGGGACAGGGAATAATCAGCCCCAGCATTTT.